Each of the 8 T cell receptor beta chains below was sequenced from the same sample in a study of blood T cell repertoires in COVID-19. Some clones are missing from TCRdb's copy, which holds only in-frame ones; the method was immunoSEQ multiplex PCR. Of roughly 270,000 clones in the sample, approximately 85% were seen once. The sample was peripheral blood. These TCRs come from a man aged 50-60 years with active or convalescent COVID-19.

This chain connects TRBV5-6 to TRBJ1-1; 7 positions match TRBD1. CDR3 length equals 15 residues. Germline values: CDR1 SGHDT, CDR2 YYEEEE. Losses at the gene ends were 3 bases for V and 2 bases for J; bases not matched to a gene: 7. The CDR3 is CASSSLDRVNTEAFF. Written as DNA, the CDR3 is TGTGCCAGCAGCTCACTAGACAGGGTTAACACTGAAGCTTTCTTT.

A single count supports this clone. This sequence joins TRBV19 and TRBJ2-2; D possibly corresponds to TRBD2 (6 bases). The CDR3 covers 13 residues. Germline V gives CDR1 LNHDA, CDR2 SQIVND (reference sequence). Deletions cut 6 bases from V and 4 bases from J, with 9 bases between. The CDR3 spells CASSTGVTGELFF. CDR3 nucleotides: TGTGCCAGTAGCACGGGAGTCACCGGGGAGCTGTTTTTT.

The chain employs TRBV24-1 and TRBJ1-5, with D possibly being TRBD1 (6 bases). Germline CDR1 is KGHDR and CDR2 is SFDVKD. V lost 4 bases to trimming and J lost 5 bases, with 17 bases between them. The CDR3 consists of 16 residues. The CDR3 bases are TGTGCCACCAGTGACTCCACAGGGTTTTTGGATCAGCCCCAGCATTTT. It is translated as CATSDSTGFLDQPQHF.

The CDR3 nucleotides read TGTGCCAGCAGCCGCAGGACAGGGACTGGGGAGCTGTTTTTT. The encoded protein is CASSRRTGTGELFF. The rearrangement joins TRBV7-2 to TRBJ2-2, with 8 bases aligning to TRBD1. The CDR3 length is 14 residues. Trimming took 5 bases from V and 8 from J; bases not matched to a gene: 7. Per germline, CDR1 SGHTA and CDR2 FQGNSA. Full variable domain (remainder filled in from reference TRBV7-2 and TRBJ2-2): GAGVSQSPSNKVTEKGKDVELRCDPISGHTALYWYRQSLGQGLEFLIYFQGNSAPDKSGLPSDRFSAERTGGSVSTLTIQRTQQEDSAVYLCASSRRTGTGELFFGEGSRLTVL.

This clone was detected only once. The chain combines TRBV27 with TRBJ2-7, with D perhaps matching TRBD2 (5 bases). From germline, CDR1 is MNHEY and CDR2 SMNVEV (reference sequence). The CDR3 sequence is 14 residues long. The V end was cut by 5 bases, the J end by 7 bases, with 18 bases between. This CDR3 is CASSPPGVRGEQYF. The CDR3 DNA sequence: TGTGCCAGCAGTCCACCCGGGGTCCGGGGTGAGCAGTACTTC.

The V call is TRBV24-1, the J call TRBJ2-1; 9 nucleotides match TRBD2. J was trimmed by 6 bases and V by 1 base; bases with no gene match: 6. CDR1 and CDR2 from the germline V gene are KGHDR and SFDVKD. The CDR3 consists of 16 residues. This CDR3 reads CATSDLGGTSPNEQFF. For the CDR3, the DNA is TGTGCCACCAGTGATTTAGGCGGGACTAGCCCCAATGAGCAGTTCTTC.

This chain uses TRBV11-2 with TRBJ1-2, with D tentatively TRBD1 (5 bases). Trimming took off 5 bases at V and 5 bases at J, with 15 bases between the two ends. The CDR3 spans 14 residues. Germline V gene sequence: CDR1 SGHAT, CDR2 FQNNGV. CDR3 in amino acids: CASSPIRQPYGYTF. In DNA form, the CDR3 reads TGTGCCAGCAGCCCTATTAGACAGCCTTATGGCTACACCTTC. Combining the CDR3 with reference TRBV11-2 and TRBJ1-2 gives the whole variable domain EAGVAQSPRYKIIEKRQSVAFWCNPISGHATLYWYQQILGQGPKLLIQFQNNGVVDDSQLPKDRFSAERLKGVDSTLKIQPAKLEDSAVYLCASSPIRQPYGYTFGSGTRLTVV.

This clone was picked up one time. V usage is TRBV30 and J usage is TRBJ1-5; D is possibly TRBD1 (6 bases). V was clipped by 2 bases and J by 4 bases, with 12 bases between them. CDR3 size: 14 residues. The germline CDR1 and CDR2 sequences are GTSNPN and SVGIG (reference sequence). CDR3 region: CAWSLADSNQPQHF. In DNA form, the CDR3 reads TGTGCCTGGAGTCTCGCGGACAGTAATCAGCCCCAGCATTTT.